The 25 T cell receptor beta chains below were found in one sample sequenced in a study of blood T cell repertoires in COVID-19 (dated by TCRdb to 2018 to 2020). Receptor amplification or capture employed the immunoSEQ multiplex PCR assay. Not all clones reach the TCRdb copy of this immuneACCESS table, which keeps in-frame sequences only. Checked studies attribute under half of the gap to unresolved V genes and leave the rest unexplained. The sample includes around 250,000 clones, with about 81% observed a single time. The ten top clones hold under 5% of the sample. The sequenced sample was PBMCs or T cells enriched from blood (not recorded which). The receptors shown here come from a man aged 25 to 40 with acute COVID-19.

The chain uses TRBV19 and TRBJ2-2; 8 nucleotides align to TRBD1. The junction had 12 bases not matched to a gene; V was cut back by 9 bases and J by 6 bases. The germline V gene has CDR1 LNHDA and CDR2 SQIVND (reference sequence). CDR3 length: 15 residues. The CDR3 here is CASIDRGEVAGELFF. DNA of the CDR3: TGTGCCAGCATAGACAGGGGCGAGGTCGCCGGGGAGCTGTTTTTT.

The chain carries TRBV2 and TRBJ1-5; tentative D call: TRBD1 (5 bases). Trimming removed 6 bases at V and 6 bases at J, with 15 bases between. The CDR3 covers 14 residues. Germline CDR1 is SNHLY and CDR2 is FYNNEI. The CDR3 coding sequence is TGTGCCAGCAGCCCCCTCGGGGGGATTCAGCCCCAGCATTTT. Protein product: CASSPLGGIQPQHF.

J is TRBJ2-7 and V is TRBV11-2; D possibly corresponds to TRBD2 (5 bases). The V gene lost 2 bases and the J gene lost 3 bases, with 8 bases spanning the gap. CDR1 and CDR2 (germline): SGHAT, FQNNGV. CDR3 length: 13 amino acids. The CDR3 DNA reads as TGTGCCAGCAGCTTATTCCGGGGCTACGAGCAGTACGTC. Protein sequence: CASSLFRGYEQYV.

This chain joins TRBV7-6 and TRBJ1-1, with D possibly matching TRBD1 (5 bases). The CDR3 covers 18 residues. Trimming removed 2 bases at V and 3 bases at J, with 22 bases between. Germline CDR1 reads SGHVS; CDR2 reads FNYEAQ. For the CDR3, the DNA is TGTGCCAGCAGCTTAAGGTCTGGGGTTGGGGCATCGGACACTGAAGCTTTCTTT. Amino acid sequence: CASSLRSGVGASDTEAFF.

This chain connects TRBV11-1 to TRBJ1-1; D unresolved. Germline V CDR1 and CDR2: SGHAT, FQDESV (reference sequence). This CDR3 region has 12 residues. Trimming removed 8 bases at V and 6 bases at J, with 13 bases between. CDR3 DNA sequence: TGTGCCAGCGGGCCCCAAGTGGCTGAAGCTTTCTTT. Translated: CASGPQVAEAFF. Supplemented by reference TRBV11-1 and TRBJ1-1, the full variable domain reads EAEVAQSPRYKITEKSQAVAFWCDPISGHATLYWYRQILGQGPELLVQFQDESVVDDSQLPKDRFSAERLKGVDSTLKIQPAELGDSAMYLCASGPQVAEAFFGQGTRLTVV.

This chain links TRBV11-2 with TRBJ2-7; weak D call: TRBD1 (5 bases). Looked up from germline, CDR1 is SGHAT and CDR2 is FQNNGV. V lost 0 bases and J 6 bases, leaving 12 bases between the germline ends. There are 14 residues in the CDR3. CDR3 DNA sequence: TGTGCCAGCAGCTTAGAAGTGGGGCCCTTCGAGCAGTACGTC. Amino acid sequence: CASSLEVGPFEQYV.

This chain links TRBV11-2 with TRBJ2-1; a possible D gene is TRBD1 (6 bases). V shed 5 bases and J shed 5 bases, with 13 bases lying between them. Per germline, CDR1 SGHAT and CDR2 FQNNGV. This CDR3 comprises 14 residues. The CDR3 DNA follows: TGTGCCAGCAGCCTATATTCAGGGGACAATGAGCAGTTCTTC. This codes for CASSLYSGDNEQFF. The variable domain in full, with the rest retrieved from reference TRBV11-2 and TRBJ2-1, is EAGVAQSPRYKIIEKRQSVAFWCNPISGHATLYWYQQILGQGPKLLIQFQNNGVVDDSQLPKDRFSAERLKGVDSTLKIQPAKLEDSAVYLCASSLYSGDNEQFFGPGTRLTVL.

J is TRBJ1-2 and V is TRBV6-2 or TRBV6-3; 11 positions match TRBD1. The germline CDR1 and CDR2 sequences are MNHEY and SVGEGT. V gave up 5 bases and J gave up 8 bases; unmatched junction bases: 4. The CDR3 is 13 amino acids. CDR3 in DNA: TGTGCCAGCAGTCCGGACAGGGGGCTAGGCTACACCTTC. This gives the protein CASSPDRGLGYTF.

The gene calls are TRBV29-1 and TRBJ1-3, with TRBD1 identical over 7 bases. The V gene end was trimmed by 7 bases and the J gene end by 0 bases; junction bases not matched to a gene: 12. The germline CDR1 and CDR2 sequences are SQVTM and ANQGSEA. The length of the CDR3 is 16 residues. The DNA of the CDR3 is TGCAGCGCCTTTACGGGACAGCCCAGCTCTGGAAACACCATATATTTT. Translation gives CSAFTGQPSSGNTIYF.

The chain joins TRBV25-1 to TRBJ1-2; 7 positions agree with TRBD1. Germline V CDR1 and CDR2: MGHDK, SYGVNS. This CDR3 spans 14 amino acids. With 2 bases clipped from V and 5 bases from J, the junction kept 5 bases outside the gene matches. The CDR3 nucleotides are TGTGCCAGCAGTGAACCGGGACAGCCTTATGGCTACACCTTC. It is translated as CASSEPGQPYGYTF.

The V gene is TRBV4-1, the J gene TRBJ2-1; D is undetermined. CDR3 size: 15 residues. Trimming took off 1 base at V and 5 bases at J, with 12 bases between the two ends. The germline gives CDR1 MGHRA, CDR2 YSYEKL. The CDR3 protein is CASSQGSHENNEQFF. The CDR3 nucleotides are TGCGCCAGCAGCCAAGGATCCCATGAGAACAATGAGCAGTTCTTC.

This clone appeared once. The rearrangement joins TRBV11-2 to TRBJ2-1; 14 bases agree with TRBD2. Trimming took 5 bases from V and 12 from J; bases not matched to a gene: 6. The CDR3 sequence is 14 residues long. Germline CDR1 and CDR2: SGHAT and FQNNGV. The CDR3 DNA follows: TGTGCCAGCAGCCCGACTAGCGGGGGGGCCTGGCAGTTCTTC. The encoded protein is CASSPTSGGAWQFF.

The chain combines TRBV5-4 with TRBJ2-5, with D unclear. The germline V and J ends were trimmed by 1 base and 1 base, with 5 bases remaining between them. In germline, CDR1 is SGHNT, CDR2 YYREEE (reference sequence). The CDR3 runs to 13 residues. CDR3 bases: TGTGCCAGCAGCTTGAACAGCCAAGAGACCCAGTACTTC. This encodes CASSLNSQETQYF.

This sequence joins TRBV7-8 and TRBJ1-2; D not resolved. Trimming pared 5 bases from V and 4 bases from J, leaving 14 bases between. The length of the CDR3 is 14 residues. The germline V gene encodes CDR1 SGHVS and CDR2 FQNEAQ. CDR3 sequence: CASSPQVVGYGYTF. CDR3 in DNA: TGTGCCAGCAGCCCCCAGGTGGTTGGCTATGGCTACACCTTC.

V and J are TRBV11-3 and TRBJ2-5, with TRBD1 as a possible D gene (6 bases). Trimming cost V 9 bases and J 4 bases, with 18 bases left between them. The CDR3 loop spans 14 amino acids. Per germline, CDR1 SGHNT and CDR2 YENEEA. The CDR3, as DNA: TGTGCCAGTACCAAGGACAGTTCATCAGAGACCCAGTACTTC. It translates to CASTKDSSSETQYF. Looking up the rest from reference TRBV11-3 and TRBJ2-5 gives the full variable domain: EAGVVQSPRYKIIEKKQPVAFWCNPISGHNTLYWYLQNLGQGPELLIRYENEEAVDDSQLPKDRFSAERLKGVDSTLKIQPAELGDSAVYLCASTKDSSSETQYFGPGTRLLVL.

The J gene is TRBJ2-5, the V gene TRBV5-4, with a possible D match to TRBD1 (5 bases). V lost 4 bases and J lost 5, with 9 bases in between. The germline V gene has CDR1 SGHNT and CDR2 YYREEE (reference sequence). This CDR3 is built from 12 residues. In DNA, the CDR3 is TGTGCCAGCAGCGGGGCCTCCGAGACCCAGTACTTC. Amino acids: CASSGASETQYF.

This clone has only a few counts. CDR3 loop: CASSPTRTSGNTGELFF. CDR3 coding DNA: TGTGCCAGCAGCCCGACCCGGACTAGCGGGAACACCGGGGAGCTGTTTTTT. J is TRBJ2-2 and V is TRBV7-9, with 10 nucleotides matching TRBD2. Trimming removed 5 bases from V and 1 base from J; junction bases left unmatched: 7. This CDR3 contains 17 residues. The germline CDR1 and CDR2 sequences are SEHNR and FQNEAQ (reference sequence).

The V call is TRBV5-8, the J call TRBJ2-5; TRBD1 agrees at 12 bases. Germline lookup yields CDR1 SGHTS and CDR2 YDEGEE. With V trimmed by 3 bases and J by 1 base, 4 bases remained unmatched. The CDR3 loop spans 16 amino acids. The CDR3 is CASSWGTGGFQETQYF. CDR3 sequence (DNA): TGTGCCAGCAGCTGGGGGACAGGGGGCTTCCAAGAGACCCAGTACTTC.

In regard to this clone: Sequence at one end of the junction differs from germline and may be a read error. V and J are TRBV5-1 and TRBJ1-1, with D unclear. The length of the CDR3 is 16 residues. Germline lookup yields CDR1 SGHRS and CDR2 YFSETQ. The CDR3 protein is CASSSANRFQNTEAFF. CDR3 coding DNA: TGTGCCAGCAGCTCCGCGAACAGATTCCAGAACACTGAAGCTTTCTTT.

This clone has more than one count but fewer than ten. This rearrangement joins TRBV7-3 to TRBJ1-2; D remains unclear. Germline V gene data show CDR1 as SGHTA and CDR2 as FQGTGA. This CDR3 is built from 13 residues. Trimming left V 5 bases short and J 13 bases short, with 20 bases between. This chain's CDR3 is CASSPQGGQASTF. The CDR3 nucleotides read TGTGCCAGCAGCCCACAAGGAGGTCAGGCTTCCACCTTC.

This chain connects TRBV4-3 to TRBJ1-2; possible D gene TRBD1, 6 bases. Germline loops: CDR1 LGHNA, CDR2 YSLEER. The CDR3 loop spans 15 amino acids. Trimming removed 0 bases at V and 8 bases at J, with 16 bases between. CDR3 sequence: CASSQDLVGARGYTF. The DNA of the CDR3 is TGCGCCAGCAGCCAAGATCTGGTGGGGGCTAGGGGCTACACCTTC.

The CDR3 is CASSPVGPSYGYTF. The CDR3 DNA reads TGTGCCAGCAGCCCGGTTGGCCCTAGCTATGGCTACACCTTC. The V and J genes are TRBV5-6 and TRBJ1-2; D remains unclear. V was pared by 4 bases and J by 4 bases, with 14 bases between. CDR1 is SGHDT, CDR2 YYEEEE, per germline. The CDR3 consists of 14 residues. Combining the CDR3 with reference TRBV5-6 and TRBJ1-2 gives the whole variable domain DAGVTQSPTHLIKTRGQQVTLRCSPKSGHDTVSWYQQALGQGPQFIFQYYEEEERQRGNFPDRFSGHQFPNYSSELNVNALLLGDSALYLCASSPVGPSYGYTFGSGTRLTVV.

CDR3 nucleotides: TGTGCCAGCTCAGACACAGGGCTTCCCTACGAGCAGTACGTC. Translated: CASSDTGLPYEQYV. The chain recombines TRBV27 with TRBJ2-7, with D possibly TRBD1 on 6 matching bases. The CDR3 spans 14 residues. CDR1 is MNHEY and CDR2 is SMNVEV in the germline V gene (reference sequence). The V end lost 8 bases, the J end lost 2 bases, and 16 bases lay between the germline ends.

The chain joins TRBV9 to TRBJ1-2, with 9 bases fitting TRBD1. Germline values: CDR1 SGDLS, CDR2 YYNGEE. There are 15 residues in the CDR3. Germline trimming cut 0 bases from V and 7 bases from J; bases unmatched to any gene: 7. The chain's CDR3 is CASSVGQGGSRGYTF. CDR3 coding DNA: TGTGCCAGCAGCGTAGGACAGGGGGGATCGCGTGGCTACACCTTC.

The genes are TRBV7-9 and TRBJ2-2; no clear D gene. The CDR3 covers 17 residues. V was shortened by 4 bases and J by 5 bases, with 20 bases between the two germline ends. Germline V gives CDR1 SEHNR, CDR2 FQNEAQ (reference sequence). Here the CDR3 DNA reads TGTGCCAGCAGCTCCACGGAGACTGGGTTTAAAACCGGGGAGCTGTTTTTT. It encodes CASSSTETGFKTGELFF.